These 2 T cell receptor beta chains came from one sample sequenced in a study of spatial heterogeneity in lung cancer. TCRdb re-called the 5' RACE reads with MiXCR, one entry per CDR3 protein. This table has some 97,000 distinct CDR3 sequences, 3.5% to 5% appearing once. The time point: sample taken at primary tumor resection. No antigen has been assigned to these receptors. Study-wide points: Expanded intratumoral alpha and beta TCR counts tracked tumor mutation counts.

The specimen comprised lung tumor tissue, sampled at surgery. The receptors were gathered from a male donor with early-stage non-small cell lung cancer.

This clonotype was recorded once. One junction end disagrees with the germline gene, perhaps due to a read error. The chain has TRBV9 and TRBJ2-1, with D perhaps TRBD2 (5 bases). Per germline, CDR1 SGDLS and CDR2 YYNGEE. The CDR3 has 13 amino acids. CDR3 residues: CASSVGTSHEQLF. The DNA for the CDR3 is TGTGCCAGCAGCGTAGGCACTAGTCATGAGCAGCTCTTC.

This clonotype showed up just a few times. This chain uses TRBV28 with TRBJ2-4, with D perhaps matching TRBD2 (6 bases). CDR1 and CDR2 (germline): MDHEN, SYDVKM. The CDR3 sequence is 14 residues long. With 8 bases removed from V and 9 bases from J, the gap between germline ends came to 20 bases. CDR3 sequence: CASGGRGYRGIQYF. The CDR3 DNA reads TGTGCCAGCGGCGGCCGGGGGTATCGGGGCATTCAGTACTTC. Supplemented by reference TRBV28 and TRBJ2-4, the full variable domain reads DVKVTQSSRYLVKRTGEKVFLECVQDMDHENMFWYRQDPGLGLRLIYFSYDVKMKEKGDIPEGYSVSREKKERFSLILESASTNQTSMYLCASGGRGYRGIQYFGAGTRLSVL.